These T cell receptor beta chains were read from a single sample in a study of cytomegalovirus exposure and HLA in healthy donors. The repertoire was sequenced with immunoSEQ multiplex PCR; TCRdb's copy has only in-frame clones and lacks some. The sample contains around 120,000 clones, about four fifths of which appear only once. The sample comprised PBMCs. Receptors originate from a woman in her forties in good health and CMV-seronegative. Each CDR3 is given with its conserved first and last residue. The D gene is left open where the match is weak.

J gene | V gene | D gene | CDR3 protein | CDR3 DNA
TRBJ2-7 | TRBV7-8 | TRBD1 | CASSYRTGQLTSLYEQYF | TGTGCCAGCAGCTATCGGACGGGACAGCTTACTTCACTCTACGAGCAGTACTTC
TRBJ1-4 | TRBV2 | TRBD1 | CASSLQGVREKLFF | TGTGCCAGCAGTTTACAGGGGGTTCGGGAAAAACTGTTTTTT
TRBJ1-6 | TRBV4-3 | . | CASSQDPDSPLHF | TGCGCCAGCAGCCAAGATCCAGATTCACCCCTCCACTTT
TRBJ1-2 | TRBV12-5 | . | CASGLLGRSRYGYTF | TGTGCTAGTGGTTTGCTCGGCAGGTCGAGATATGGCTACACCTTC
TRBJ1-1 | TRBV5-6 | . | CASRRGRDTEAFF | TGTGCCAGCCGGCGGGGGCGCGACACTGAAGCTTTCTTT
TRBJ2-7 | TRBV5-4 | TRBD2 | CASSLGGGSREQYF | TGTGCCAGCAGCTTGGGAGGCGGGAGTCGCGAGCAGTACTTC
TRBJ1-5 | TRBV19 | TRBD1 | CASSSDRGLGSNQPQHF | TGTGCCAGTAGCTCCGACAGGGGGCTTGGGAGCAATCAGCCCCAGCATTTT
TRBJ1-3 | TRBV25-1 | TRBD1 | CASSPRGGQTIYF | TGTGCCAGCAGTCCTAGAGGGGGACAGACCATATATTTT
TRBJ2-7 | TRBV28 | TRBD2 | CASSLIAGGPNEQYF | TGTGCCAGCAGTTTGATAGCGGGAGGGCCGAACGAGCAGTACTTC
TRBJ2-3 | TRBV2 | . | CASSEQKGGSTDTQYF | TGTGCCAGCAGTGAGCAAAAAGGGGGTAGCACAGATACGCAGTATTTT
TRBJ1-3 | TRBV4-1 | . | CASSQGRGTGNTIYF | TGCGCCAGCAGCCAAGGGAGAGGGACTGGAAACACCATATATTTT
TRBJ1-6 | TRBV5-1 | TRBD1 | CASSLDLDRLNSPLHF | TGCGCCAGCAGCTTGGACCTGGACAGGCTTAATTCACCCCTCCACTTT